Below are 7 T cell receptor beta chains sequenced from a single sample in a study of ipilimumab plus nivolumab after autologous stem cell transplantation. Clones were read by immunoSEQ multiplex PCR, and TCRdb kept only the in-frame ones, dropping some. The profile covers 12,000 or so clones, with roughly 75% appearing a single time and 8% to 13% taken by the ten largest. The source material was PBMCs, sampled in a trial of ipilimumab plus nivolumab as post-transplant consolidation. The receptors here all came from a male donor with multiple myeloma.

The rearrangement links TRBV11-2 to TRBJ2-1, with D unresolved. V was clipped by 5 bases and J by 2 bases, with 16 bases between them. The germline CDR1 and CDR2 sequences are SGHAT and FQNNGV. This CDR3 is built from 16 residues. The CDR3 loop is CASSPHVSQTYNEQFF. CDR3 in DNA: TGTGCCAGCAGCCCTCATGTAAGCCAAACCTACAATGAGCAGTTCTTC.

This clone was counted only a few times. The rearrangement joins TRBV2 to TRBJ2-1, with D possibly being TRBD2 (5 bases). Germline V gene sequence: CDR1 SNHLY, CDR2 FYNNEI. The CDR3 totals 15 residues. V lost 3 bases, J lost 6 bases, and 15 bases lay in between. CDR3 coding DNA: TGTGCCAGCAGTGATCAACTAGATCTCTCCAATGAGCAGTTCTTC. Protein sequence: CASSDQLDLSNEQFF.

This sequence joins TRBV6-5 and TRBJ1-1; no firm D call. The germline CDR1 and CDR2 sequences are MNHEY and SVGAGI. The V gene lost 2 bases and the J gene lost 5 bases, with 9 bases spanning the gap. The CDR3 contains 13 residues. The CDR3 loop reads CASSYGRGTEAFF. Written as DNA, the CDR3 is TGTGCCAGCAGTTACGGCCGCGGGACTGAAGCTTTCTTT.

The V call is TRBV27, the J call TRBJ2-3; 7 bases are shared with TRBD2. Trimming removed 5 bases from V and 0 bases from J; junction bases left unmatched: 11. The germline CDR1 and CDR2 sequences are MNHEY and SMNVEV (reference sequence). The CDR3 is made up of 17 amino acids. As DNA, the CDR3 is TGTGCCAGCAGTACCTTCGGCGGGGGACCTAGCACAGATACGCAGTATTTT. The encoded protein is CASSTFGGGPSTDTQYF.

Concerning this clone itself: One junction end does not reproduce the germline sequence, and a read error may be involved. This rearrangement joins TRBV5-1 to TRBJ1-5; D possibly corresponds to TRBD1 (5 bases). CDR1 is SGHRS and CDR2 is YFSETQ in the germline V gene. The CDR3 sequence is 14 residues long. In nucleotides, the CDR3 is TGTGCCAGCAGCTTGGCCCGGACATATCAGCCCCAGCATTTT. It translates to CASSLARTYQPQHF.

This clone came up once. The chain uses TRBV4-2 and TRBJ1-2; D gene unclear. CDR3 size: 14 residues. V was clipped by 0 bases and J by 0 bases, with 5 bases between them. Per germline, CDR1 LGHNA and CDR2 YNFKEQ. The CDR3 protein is CASSQEATNYGYTF. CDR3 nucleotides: TGTGCCAGCAGCCAAGAGGCAACTAACTATGGCTACACCTTC.

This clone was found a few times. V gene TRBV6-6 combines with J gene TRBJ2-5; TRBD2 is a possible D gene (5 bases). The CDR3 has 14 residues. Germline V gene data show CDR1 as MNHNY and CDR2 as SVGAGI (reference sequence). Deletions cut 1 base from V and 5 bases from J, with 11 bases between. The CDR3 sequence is CASSYYPGGETQYF. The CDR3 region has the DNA TGTGCCAGCAGTTACTACCCAGGCGGGGAGACCCAGTACTTC.